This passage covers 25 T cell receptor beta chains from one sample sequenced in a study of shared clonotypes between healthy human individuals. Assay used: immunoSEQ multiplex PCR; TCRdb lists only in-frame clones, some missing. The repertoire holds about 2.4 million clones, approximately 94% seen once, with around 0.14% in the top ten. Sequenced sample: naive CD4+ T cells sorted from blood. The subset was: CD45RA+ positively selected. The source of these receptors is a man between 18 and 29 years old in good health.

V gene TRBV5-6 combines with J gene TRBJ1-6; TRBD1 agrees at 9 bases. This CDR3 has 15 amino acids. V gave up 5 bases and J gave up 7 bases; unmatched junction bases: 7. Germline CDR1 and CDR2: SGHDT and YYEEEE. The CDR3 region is CASRETGGMNSPLHF. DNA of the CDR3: TGTGCCAGCAGGGAGACAGGGGGGATGAATTCACCCCTCCACTTT. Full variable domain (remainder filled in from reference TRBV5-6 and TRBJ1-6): DAGVTQSPTHLIKTRGQQVTLRCSPKSGHDTVSWYQQALGQGPQFIFQYYEEEERQRGNFPDRFSGHQFPNYSSELNVNALLLGDSALYLCASRETGGMNSPLHFGNGTRLTVT.

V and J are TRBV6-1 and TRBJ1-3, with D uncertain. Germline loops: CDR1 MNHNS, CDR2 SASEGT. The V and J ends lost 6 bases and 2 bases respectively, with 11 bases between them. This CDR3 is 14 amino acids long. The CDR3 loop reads CASSLDGPGNTIYF. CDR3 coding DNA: TGTGCCAGCAGCCTCGACGGCCCTGGAAACACCATATATTTT.

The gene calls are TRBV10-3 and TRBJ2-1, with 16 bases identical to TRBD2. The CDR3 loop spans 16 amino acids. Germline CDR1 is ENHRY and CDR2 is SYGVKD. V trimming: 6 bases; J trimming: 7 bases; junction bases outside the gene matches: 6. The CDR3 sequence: CAISPGTSGGGNEQFF. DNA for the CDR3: TGTGCCATCAGCCCCGGGACTAGCGGGGGGGGTAATGAGCAGTTCTTC.

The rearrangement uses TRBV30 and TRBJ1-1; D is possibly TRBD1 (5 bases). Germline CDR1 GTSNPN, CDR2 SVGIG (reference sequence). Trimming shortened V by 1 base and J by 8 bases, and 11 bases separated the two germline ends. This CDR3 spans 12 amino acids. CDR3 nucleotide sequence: TGTGCCTGGAGTGAAGGTTGGGGGGAAGCTTTCTTT. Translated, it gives CAWSEGWGEAFF.

The CDR3 sequence is CASRDRLNTEAFF. Written as DNA, the CDR3 is TGTGCCAGCAGAGACAGGTTGAACACTGAAGCTTTCTTT. The chain is built from TRBV6-6 and TRBJ1-1; D is perhaps TRBD1 (6 bases). V lost 6 bases, J lost 0 bases, and 8 bases lay in between. The CDR3 sequence is 13 residues long. In germline, CDR1 is MNHNY, CDR2 SVGAGI (reference sequence).

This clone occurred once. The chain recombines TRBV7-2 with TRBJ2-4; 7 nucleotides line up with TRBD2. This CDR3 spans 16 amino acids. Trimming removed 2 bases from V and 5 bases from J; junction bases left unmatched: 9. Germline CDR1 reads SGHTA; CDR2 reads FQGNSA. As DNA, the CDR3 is TGTGCCAGCAGCTTAAGAGCGGGACTTAGCCAAAACATTCAGTACTTC. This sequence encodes CASSLRAGLSQNIQYF.

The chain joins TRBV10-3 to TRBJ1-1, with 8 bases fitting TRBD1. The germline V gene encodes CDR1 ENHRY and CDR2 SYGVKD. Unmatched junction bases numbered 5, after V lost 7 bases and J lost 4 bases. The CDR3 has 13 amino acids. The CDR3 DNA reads TGTGCCATCACCGGACAGGGCGGCACTGAAGCTTTCTTT. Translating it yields CAITGQGGTEAFF.

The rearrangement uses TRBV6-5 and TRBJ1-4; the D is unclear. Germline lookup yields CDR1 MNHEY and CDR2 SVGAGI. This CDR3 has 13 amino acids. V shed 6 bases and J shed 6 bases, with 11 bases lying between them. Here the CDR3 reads CASRPQQDEKLFF. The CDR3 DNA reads TGTGCCAGCAGACCCCAGCAAGATGAAAAACTGTTTTTT.

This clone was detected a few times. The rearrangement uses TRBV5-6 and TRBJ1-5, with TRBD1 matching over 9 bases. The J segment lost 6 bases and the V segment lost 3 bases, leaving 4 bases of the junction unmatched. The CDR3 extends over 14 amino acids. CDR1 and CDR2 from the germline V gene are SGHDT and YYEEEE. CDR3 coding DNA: TGTGCCAGCAGCTCCGGGACAGGGAGTCAGCCCCAGCATTTT. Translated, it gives CASSSGTGSQPQHF.

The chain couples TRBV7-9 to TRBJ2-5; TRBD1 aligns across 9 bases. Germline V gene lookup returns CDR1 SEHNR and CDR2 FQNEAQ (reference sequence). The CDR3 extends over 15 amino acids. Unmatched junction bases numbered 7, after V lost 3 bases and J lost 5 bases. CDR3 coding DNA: TGTGCCAGCAGCTTTCCACAGGGGGCTAGGGAGACCCAGTACTTC. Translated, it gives CASSFPQGARETQYF.

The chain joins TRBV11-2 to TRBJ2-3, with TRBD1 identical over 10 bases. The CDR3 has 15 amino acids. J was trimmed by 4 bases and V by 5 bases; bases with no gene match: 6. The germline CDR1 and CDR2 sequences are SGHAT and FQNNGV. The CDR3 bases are TGTGCCAGCAGCCATTCCGGGACAGGGGCAGATACGCAGTATTTT. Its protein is CASSHSGTGADTQYF.

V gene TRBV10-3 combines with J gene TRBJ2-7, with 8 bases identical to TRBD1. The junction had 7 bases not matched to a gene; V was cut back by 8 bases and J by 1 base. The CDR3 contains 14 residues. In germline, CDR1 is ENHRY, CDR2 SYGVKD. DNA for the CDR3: TGTGCCATCCAACCCGGGACAGGATCCTACGAGCAGTACTTC. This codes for CAIQPGTGSYEQYF.

The CDR3 DNA sequence: TGTGCCAGCAGCCAAGATGGACTAGCGGAACCCTACGAGCAGTACTTC. Encoded protein: CASSQDGLAEPYEQYF. V usage is TRBV14 and J usage is TRBJ2-7, with 10 positions matching TRBD2. After removal of 0 bases from V and 2 bases from J, the junction contained 4 bases not matched to a gene. This CDR3 spans 16 amino acids. In germline, CDR1 is SGHDN, CDR2 FVKESK.

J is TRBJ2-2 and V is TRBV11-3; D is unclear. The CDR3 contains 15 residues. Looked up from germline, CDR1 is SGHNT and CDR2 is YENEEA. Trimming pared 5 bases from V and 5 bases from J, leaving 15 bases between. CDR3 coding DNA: TGTGCCAGCAGCGAAGGTTCTAGTTTAACCGGGGAGCTGTTTTTT. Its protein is CASSEGSSLTGELFF. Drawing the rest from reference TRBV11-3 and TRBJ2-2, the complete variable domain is EAGVVQSPRYKIIEKKQPVAFWCNPISGHNTLYWYLQNLGQGPELLIRYENEEAVDDSQLPKDRFSAERLKGVDSTLKIQPAELGDSAVYLCASSEGSSLTGELFFGEGSRLTVL.

Here the CDR3 DNA reads TGTGCCAGTTCCGGGACAGGGGGCGGTGGGGCCAACGTCCTGACTTTC. Amino acids: CASSGTGGGGANVLTF. This rearrangement joins TRBV19 to TRBJ2-6; TRBD1 matches 12 bases. The V gene end was trimmed by 8 bases and the J gene end by 3 bases; junction bases not matched to a gene: 5. The germline V gene has CDR1 LNHDA and CDR2 SQIVND (reference sequence). The CDR3 covers 16 residues.

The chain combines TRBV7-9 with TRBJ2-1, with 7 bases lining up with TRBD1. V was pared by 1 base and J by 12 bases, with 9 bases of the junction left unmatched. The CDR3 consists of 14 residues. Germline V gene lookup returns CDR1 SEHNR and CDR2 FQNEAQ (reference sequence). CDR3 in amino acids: CASSLGGAAGGQFF. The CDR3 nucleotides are TGTGCCAGCAGCTTAGGAGGGGCGGCAGGGGGGCAGTTCTTC.

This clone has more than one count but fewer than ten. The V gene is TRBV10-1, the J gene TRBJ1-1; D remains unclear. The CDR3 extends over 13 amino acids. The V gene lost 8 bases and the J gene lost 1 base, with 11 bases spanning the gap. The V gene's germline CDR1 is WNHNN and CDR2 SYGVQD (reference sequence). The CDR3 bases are TGCGCCAGCCTAAACCAGGAGAACACTGAAGCTTTCTTT. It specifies CASLNQENTEAFF.

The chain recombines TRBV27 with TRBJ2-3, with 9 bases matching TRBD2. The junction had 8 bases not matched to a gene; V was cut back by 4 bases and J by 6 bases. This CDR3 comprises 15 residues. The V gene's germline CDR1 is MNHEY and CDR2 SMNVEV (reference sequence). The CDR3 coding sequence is TGTGCCAGCAGTTCTAGCGGGGACACTTGGGATACGCAGTATTTT. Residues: CASSSSGDTWDTQYF.

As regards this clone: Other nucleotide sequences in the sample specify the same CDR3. CDR3 coding DNA: TGTGCCAGCAGTTTAGTAGGGAGCAATCAGCCCCAGCATTTT. Protein sequence: CASSLVGSNQPQHF. The chain joins TRBV28 to TRBJ1-5; no reliable D call. This CDR3 region has 14 residues. CDR1 MDHEN and CDR2 SYDVKM come from the germline V gene. Between the trimmed V and J ends, which lost 2 bases and 1 base, there was a span of 6 bases.

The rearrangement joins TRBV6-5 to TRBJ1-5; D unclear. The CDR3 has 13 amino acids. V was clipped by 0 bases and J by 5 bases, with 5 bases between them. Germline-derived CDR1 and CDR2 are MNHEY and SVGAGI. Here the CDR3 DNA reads TGTGCCAGCAGTTACTCCAGTCATCAGCCCCAGCATTTT. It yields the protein CASSYSSHQPQHF.

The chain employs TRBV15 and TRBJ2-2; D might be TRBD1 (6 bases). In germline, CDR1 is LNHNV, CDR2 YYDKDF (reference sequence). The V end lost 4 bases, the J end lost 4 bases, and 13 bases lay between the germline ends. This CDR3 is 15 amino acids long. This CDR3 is CATSTRTGSTGELFF. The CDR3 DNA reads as TGTGCCACCAGCACCCGTACAGGGTCCACCGGGGAGCTGTTTTTT. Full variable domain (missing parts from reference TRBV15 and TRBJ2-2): DAMVIQNPRYQVTQFGKPVTLSCSQTLNHNVMYWYQQKSSQAPKLLFHYYDKDFNNEADTPDNFQSRRPNTSFCFLDIRSPGLGDTAMYLCATSTRTGSTGELFFGEGSRLTVL.

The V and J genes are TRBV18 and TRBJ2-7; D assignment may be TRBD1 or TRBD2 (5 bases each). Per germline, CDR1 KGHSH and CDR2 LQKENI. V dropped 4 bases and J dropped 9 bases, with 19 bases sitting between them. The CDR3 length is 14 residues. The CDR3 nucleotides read TGTGCCAGCTCACAAAACCACGAAACGGGACCGCAGTACTTC. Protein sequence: CASSQNHETGPQYF.

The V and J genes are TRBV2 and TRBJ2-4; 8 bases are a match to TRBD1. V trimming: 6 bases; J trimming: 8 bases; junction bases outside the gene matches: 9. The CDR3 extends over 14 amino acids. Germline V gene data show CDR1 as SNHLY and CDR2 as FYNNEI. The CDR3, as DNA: TGTGCCAGCAGGGTAACAGGGGGAAAGGACATTCAGTACTTC. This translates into CASRVTGGKDIQYF.

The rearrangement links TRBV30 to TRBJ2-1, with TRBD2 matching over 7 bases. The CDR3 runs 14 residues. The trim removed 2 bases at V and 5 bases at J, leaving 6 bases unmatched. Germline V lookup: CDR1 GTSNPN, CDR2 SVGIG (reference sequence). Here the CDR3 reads CAWSPGTTHNEQFF. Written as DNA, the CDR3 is TGTGCCTGGAGTCCCGGGACTACCCACAATGAGCAGTTCTTC.

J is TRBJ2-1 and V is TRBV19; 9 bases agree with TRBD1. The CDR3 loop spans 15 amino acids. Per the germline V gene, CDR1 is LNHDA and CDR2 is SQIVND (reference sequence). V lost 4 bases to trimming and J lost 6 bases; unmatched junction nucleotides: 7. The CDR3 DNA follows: TGTGCCAGTAGTACGGGACAGGGCTACGGCAATGAGCAGTTCTTC. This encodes CASSTGQGYGNEQFF.